This T cell receptor (beta chain) was captured in a study of shared clonotypes between healthy human individuals. Study results and limitations: Sampling covered nothing but blood. Tissue TCR repertoires likely differ from those found in blood.

Authors' processing steps: ImmunoSEQ output lacked quality scores and full-length reads, limiting matched filtering. Sequencing used immunoSEQ multiplex PCR; TCRdb keeps in-frame clones, though not all of them. That table is the source of V, J and clone size, and D and trimming were worked out from the DNA. Among roughly 2.2 million clones listed, more than 85% were seen once. The CDR3 runs 15 residues. V was trimmed by 7 bases and J by 0 bases, leaving 15 bases between them. Germline-derived CDR1 and CDR2 are MNHNY and SVGAGI (reference sequence). Concerning this clone: Its antigen is still unknown.

Source material: naive CD4+ T cells from PBMCs. Subset indicated: CD45RA+ positively selected. The chain couples TRBV6-6 to TRBJ1-2, with D maybe TRBD1 (5 bases). The sequence came from a man aged 18 to 35 in good health. Some clones in this sample may be carry-over from other donors' samples. The DNA for the CDR3 is TGTGCCAGCACCCCGGGGACGTCCCCTAACTATGGCTACACCTTC. It is translated as CASTPGTSPNYGYTF.